This T cell receptor (beta chain) emerged from a study of cytomegalovirus exposure and HLA in healthy donors (dated by TCRdb to about 2017). For context, the study as a whole: According to a later analysis, one platform produced both the 100 to 150 validation repertoires and the 666 repertoires of the first cohort. The aim of the study was to test whether cataloging public T cell receptors could identify signatures of past pathogen exposure. Besides the first cohort of roughly 640 subjects, a separate validation cohort made up of some 110 different subjects was used. To predict cytomegalovirus infection status, the study brought together high-throughput TCR immunosequencing, statistical association of individual TCRs with disease status, and machine learning. Results and caveats for the whole study, not just this receptor: A later analysis lacked HLA typing for the validation cohort, so it scored co-occurrence in that cohort across all 110 or so repertoires. The study listed 150 to 200 TCR beta chains as associated with cytomegalovirus. The classifier was reported to diagnose cytomegalovirus status with high specificity and sensitivity in both the original cohort and the validation cohort. Of the cluster scores, roughly 95% were above 0 in a later analysis, which found that TCRs clustered in the first cohort also tended to co-occur in the roughly 130 validation repertoires. Most TCR sequences were seen in very few donors, while some public TCRs were found in many individuals. In vitro tests confirmed that three of the cytomegalovirus-associated TCR beta chains recognize cytomegalovirus antigens. The authors suggested that the approach could potentially be extended to other disease states and immunological phenotypes.

From the germline V gene, CDR1 is MDHEN and CDR2 is SYDVKM. Germline trimming: 5 bases from V, 6 bases from J; junction bases outside gene matches: 3. The CDR3 goes from the cysteine to the phenylalanine over 13 residues. Only CDR3 DNA is held: 39 bases, read in frame from base 1. Comment on this clone: Its antigen remains undetermined. Base qualities are not recorded, but no much larger clone differs from it by a single base.

The library was made by the immunoSEQ multiplex PCR assay. Concerning the study's data processing: A statistical classification framework was developed to diagnose cytomegalovirus status using the catalog of TCR beta chain sequences. This immuneACCESS table, as held by TCRdb, lists in-frame sequences with V and J called but not all clones. Of the missing ones, under half trace to an unresolved V gene in checked studies; the others have no known cause. The D gene and trimming were derived from the DNA, and the V and J assignments and clone size from that table. This sample comprises 150,000 to 200,000 clones, about 84% of them detected only once. The ten largest make up about 1.6% of the sample. The donors were included in the validation cohort of 120 subjects, a group kept apart from the roughly 610-subject first cohort.

This clonotype was obtained from a young woman in good health and CMV-seronegative. This chain joins TRBV28 to TRBJ2-2; TRBD2 lines up with 7 middle nucleotides. Material: PBMCs. The DNA reads TGTGCCAGCAGTAGACTAGCCCCCGGGGAGCTGTTTTTT. Protein translation: CASSRLAPGELFF.